These 15 T cell receptor beta chains came from one sample sequenced in a study of beta chain features in type 1 diabetes. Of the isolated RNA, all was reverse transcribed, and so the sequenced material was expressed TCRB transcripts. Here immunoSEQ multiplex PCR was the method, and the copy in TCRdb shows in-frame clones only, minus some. The sample has roughly 450,000 clones, over 11% seen once. Specimen: naive CD4+ T cells from blood. These receptor sequences come from a man aged 25-45 years in good health.

There are a few counts of this clone. The chain joins TRBV25-1 to TRBJ1-1; D may be TRBD1 (5 bases). Trimming removed 6 bases from V and 5 bases from J, with 13 bases in between. The CDR3 sequence is 13 residues long. Germline assignment: CDR1 MGHDK and CDR2 SYGVNS. CDR3 protein: CASRIQGRTEAFF. Written as DNA, the CDR3 is TGTGCCAGCAGGATCCAGGGTAGGACTGAAGCTTTCTTT.

This clone was found a few times. This chain connects TRBV7-6 to TRBJ2-1; the match to TRBD2 covers 14 bases. Germline trimming cut 4 bases from V and 8 bases from J; bases unmatched to any gene: 4. The CDR3 spans 15 residues. Germline V gene data show CDR1 as SGHVS and CDR2 as FNYEAQ. The CDR3 protein is CASSWGGLAGDEQFF. The CDR3 DNA sequence: TGTGCCAGCAGCTGGGGGGGACTAGCGGGAGATGAGCAGTTCTTC.

This rearrangement joins TRBV30 to TRBJ1-2; D gene unclear. This CDR3 has 11 residues. V shed 0 bases and J shed 3 bases, with 2 bases lying between them. Per the germline V gene, CDR1 is GTSNPN and CDR2 is SVGIG (reference sequence). CDR3 region: CAWSVYYGYTF. The CDR3 bases are TGTGCCTGGAGTGTTTACTATGGCTACACCTTC.

This chain joins TRBV7-3 and TRBJ2-1, with D perhaps given as TRBD1 or TRBD2 (5 bases each). The V end was cut by 5 bases, the J end by 6 bases, with 14 bases between. The germline V gene encodes CDR1 SGHTA and CDR2 FQGTGA. This CDR3 comprises 14 residues. CDR3 sequence (DNA): TGTGCCAGCAGCCCCCACGAGGGGCGCAATGAGCAGTTCTTC. Protein product: CASSPHEGRNEQFF. Combining the CDR3 with reference TRBV7-3 and TRBJ2-1 gives the whole variable domain GAGVSQTPSNKVTEKGKYVELRCDPISGHTALYWYRQSLGQGPEFLIYFQGTGAADDSGLPNDRFFAVRPEGSVSTLKIQRTERGDSAVYLCASSPHEGRNEQFFGPGTRLTVL.

As DNA, the CDR3 is TGCGCCAGCAGCGACATTAGCCGGAACACTGAAGCTTTCTTT. This codes for CASSDISRNTEAFF. The gene calls are TRBV4-1 and TRBJ1-1; D is undetermined. Germline CDR1 and CDR2: MGHRA and YSYEKL. Trimming shortened V by 5 bases and J by 1 base, and 11 bases separated the two germline ends. This CDR3 comprises 14 residues.

This clone was observed many times. This chain joins TRBV30 and TRBJ2-1; D ambiguous. CDR1 is GTSNPN, CDR2 SVGIG, per germline (reference sequence). The CDR3 consists of 14 residues. The V end lost 2 bases, the J end lost 3 bases, and 11 bases lay between the germline ends. CDR3 DNA: TGTGCCTGGAGTCGCGGTCTGGTCTACAATGAGCAGTTCTTC. As protein: CAWSRGLVYNEQFF.

This clone has a handful of counts. V gene TRBV4-1 combines with J gene TRBJ2-5; D might be TRBD1 or TRBD2, each matching 5 bases. Germline V gene data show CDR1 as MGHRA and CDR2 as YSYEKL. V gave up 3 bases and J gave up 5 bases, with 16 bases separating them. This CDR3 is 15 amino acids long. CDR3 DNA sequence: TGCGCCAGCAGCCAGACCGGGACCCAAACGGAGACCCAGTACTTC. This sequence encodes CASSQTGTQTETQYF.

This clone was seen more than once but under ten times. Other DNA sequences in this sample translate to the same CDR3. This chain joins TRBV9 and TRBJ2-1; 8 bases agree with TRBD2. J gave up 4 bases and V 3 bases, and 6 bases lay outside the gene matches. This CDR3 comprises 15 residues. Germline-derived CDR1 and CDR2 are SGDLS and YYNGEE. The CDR3 sequence is CASSASGSSYNEQFF. CDR3 sequence (DNA): TGTGCCAGCAGCGCCAGCGGGAGTAGTTACAATGAGCAGTTCTTC.

This clone was seen more than once but under ten times. This chain joins TRBV19 and TRBJ2-5, with D unresolved. Germline V gene lookup returns CDR1 LNHDA and CDR2 SQIVND (reference sequence). This CDR3 is built from 14 residues. V was trimmed by 6 bases and J by 5 bases, leaving 16 bases between them. The CDR3 DNA sequence: TGTGCCAGTAGCAGCCTTCCGGCAAGGGAGACCCAGTACTTC. This translates into CASSSLPARETQYF.

This clone was picked up a small number of times. This chain joins TRBV6-5 and TRBJ1-2, with 8 bases identical to TRBD1. V was clipped by 7 bases and J by 7 bases; unmatched bases: 8. Per germline, CDR1 MNHEY and CDR2 SVGAGI. The CDR3 loop spans 13 amino acids. CDR3 bases: TGTGCCAGCACCAGACAGGGGTCGGGTGGCTACACCTTC. Amino acid sequence: CASTRQGSGGYTF.

The chain uses TRBV20-1 and TRBJ2-1; D ambiguous. The CDR3 contains 11 residues. Germline lookup yields CDR1 DFQATT and CDR2 SNEGSKA (reference sequence). The V end was cut by 3 bases, the J end by 5 bases, with 5 bases between. The CDR3 DNA sequence: TGCAGTGCTAGGTGGGACAATGAGCAGTTCTTC. The encoded protein is CSARWDNEQFF.

The sample holds a few counts of this clone. The gene calls are TRBV7-2 and TRBJ2-7; the D is unclear. The CDR3 contains 14 residues. Germline loops: CDR1 SGHTA, CDR2 FQGNSA. Trimming shortened V by 1 base and J by 3 bases, and 10 bases separated the two germline ends. In DNA, the CDR3 is TGTGCCAGCAGCTTAGTCCCCCCATTCTACGAGCAGTACTTC. Amino acid sequence: CASSLVPPFYEQYF.

This clone was counted only a few times. The chain carries TRBV7-2 and TRBJ2-7; 10 bases map to TRBD1. CDR3 size: 16 residues. The J segment lost 3 bases and the V segment lost 2 bases, leaving 7 bases of the junction unmatched. CDR1 SGHTA and CDR2 FQGNSA come from the germline V gene. The CDR3 sequence: CASSLLRDRGDYEQYV. CDR3 nucleotide sequence: TGTGCCAGCAGCTTACTCCGGGACAGGGGAGACTACGAGCAGTACGTC.

This clone was recorded a few times. The rearrangement links TRBV7-9 to TRBJ2-7; 7 bases match TRBD2. With 5 bases clipped from V and 2 bases from J, the junction kept 3 bases outside the gene matches. Germline V lookup: CDR1 SEHNR, CDR2 FQNEAQ (reference sequence). This CDR3 contains 13 residues. The DNA for the CDR3 is TGTGCCAGCAGCCCCCGGGAGGCCTACGAGCAGTACGTC. This encodes CASSPREAYEQYV.

CDR3: CASSHTPDTQYF. The DNA for the CDR3 is TGTGCCAGTAGTCACACCCCAGATACGCAGTATTTT. The chain carries TRBV19 and TRBJ2-3; D is ambiguous. The CDR3 totals 12 residues. Germline V gene sequence: CDR1 LNHDA, CDR2 SQIVND (reference sequence). Trimming cost V 5 bases and J 4 bases, with 7 bases left between them. Drawing the rest from reference TRBV19 and TRBJ2-3, the complete variable domain is DGGITQSPKYLFRKEGQNVTLSCEQNLNHDAMYWYRQDPGQGLRLIYYSQIVNDFQKGDIAEGYSVSREKKESFPLTVTSAQKNPTAFYLCASSHTPDTQYFGPGTRLTVL.